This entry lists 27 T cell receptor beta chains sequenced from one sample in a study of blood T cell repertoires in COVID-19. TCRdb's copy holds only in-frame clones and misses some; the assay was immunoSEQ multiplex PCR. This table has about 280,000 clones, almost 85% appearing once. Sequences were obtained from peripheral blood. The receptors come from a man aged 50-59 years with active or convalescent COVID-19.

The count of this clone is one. The CDR3 protein is CASSSYRSDYTF. CDR3 nucleotide sequence: TGTGCCAGCAGCTCTTATAGGAGTGACTACACCTTC. V usage is TRBV7-2 and J usage is TRBJ1-2; D not resolved. The CDR3 is made up of 12 amino acids. Germline CDR1 reads SGHTA; CDR2 reads FQGNSA. Deletions cut 4 bases from V and 10 bases from J, with 13 bases between.

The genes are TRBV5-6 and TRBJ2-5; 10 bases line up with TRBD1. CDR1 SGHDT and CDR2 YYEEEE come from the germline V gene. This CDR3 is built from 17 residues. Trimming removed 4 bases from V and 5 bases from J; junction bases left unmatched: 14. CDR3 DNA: TGTGCCAGCAGCCGTCGAGCGACAGGGGGCATTTCGGAGACCCAGTACTTC. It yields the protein CASSRRATGGISETQYF.

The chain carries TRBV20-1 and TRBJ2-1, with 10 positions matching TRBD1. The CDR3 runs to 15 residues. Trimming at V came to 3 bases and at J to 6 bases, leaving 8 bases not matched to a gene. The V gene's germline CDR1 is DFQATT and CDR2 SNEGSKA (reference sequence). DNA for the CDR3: TGCAGTGCTAGTTTGGGGACAGGGGCGGGCAATGAGCAGTTCTTC. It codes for CSASLGTGAGNEQFF.

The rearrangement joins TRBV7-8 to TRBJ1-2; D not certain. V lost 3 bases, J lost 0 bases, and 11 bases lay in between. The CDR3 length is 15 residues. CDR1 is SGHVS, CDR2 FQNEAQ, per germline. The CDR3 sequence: CASSLLLVPNYGYTF. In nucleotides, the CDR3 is TGTGCCAGCAGCTTGCTCCTAGTTCCTAACTATGGCTACACCTTC.

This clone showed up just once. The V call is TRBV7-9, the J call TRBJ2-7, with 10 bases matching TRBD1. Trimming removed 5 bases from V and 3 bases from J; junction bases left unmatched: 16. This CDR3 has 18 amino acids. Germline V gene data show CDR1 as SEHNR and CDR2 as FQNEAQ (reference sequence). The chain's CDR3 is CASSPRRDRGHRVYEQYF. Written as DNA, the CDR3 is TGTGCCAGCAGCCCTCGCCGGGACAGGGGTCACCGGGTCTACGAGCAGTACTTC.

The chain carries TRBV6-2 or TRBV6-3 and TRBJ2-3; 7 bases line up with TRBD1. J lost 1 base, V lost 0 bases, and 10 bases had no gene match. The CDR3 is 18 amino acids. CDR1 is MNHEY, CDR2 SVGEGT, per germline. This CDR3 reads CASSYSTGTAFGTDTQYF. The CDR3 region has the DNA TGTGCCAGCAGTTACTCAACCGGGACAGCCTTCGGCACAGATACGCAGTATTTT.

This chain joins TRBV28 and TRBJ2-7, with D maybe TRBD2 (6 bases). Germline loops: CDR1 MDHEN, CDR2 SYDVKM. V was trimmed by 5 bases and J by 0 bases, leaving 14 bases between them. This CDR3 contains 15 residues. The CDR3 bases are TGTGCCAGCAGTCACGGGGGAGCGGACTCCTACGAGCAGTACTTC. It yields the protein CASSHGGADSYEQYF.

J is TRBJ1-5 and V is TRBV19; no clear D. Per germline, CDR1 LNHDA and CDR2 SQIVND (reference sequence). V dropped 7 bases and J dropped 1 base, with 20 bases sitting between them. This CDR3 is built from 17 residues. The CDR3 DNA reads TGTGCCAGTAATCGATCCCCCGGGTCCCGGAGCAATCAGCCCCAGCATTTT. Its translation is CASNRSPGSRSNQPQHF.

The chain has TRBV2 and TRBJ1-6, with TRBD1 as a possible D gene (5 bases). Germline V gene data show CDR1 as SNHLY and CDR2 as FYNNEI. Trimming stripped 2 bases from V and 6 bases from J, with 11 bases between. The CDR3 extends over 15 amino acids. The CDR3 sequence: CASSEFRQGNSPLHF. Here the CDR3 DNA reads TGTGCCAGCAGTGAATTTCGCCAGGGTAATTCACCCCTCCACTTT.

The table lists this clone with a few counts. The DNA of the CDR3 is TGTGCCAGCAGTAGACCGCGGGGTAGTGGAATGAACACTGAAGCTTTCTTT. Translation: CASSRPRGSGMNTEAFF. J is TRBJ1-1 and V is TRBV2; D remains ambiguous. Germline assignment: CDR1 SNHLY and CDR2 FYNNEI. Trimming pared 5 bases from V and 0 bases from J, leaving 19 bases between. CDR3 size: 17 residues.

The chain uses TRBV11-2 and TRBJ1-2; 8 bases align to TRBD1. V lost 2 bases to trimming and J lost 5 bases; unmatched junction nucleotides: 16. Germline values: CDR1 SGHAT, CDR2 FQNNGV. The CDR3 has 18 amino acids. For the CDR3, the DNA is TGTGCCAGCAGCTTAATCGTCAATTTACAGGGGGGAGCTTATGGCTACACCTTC. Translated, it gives CASSLIVNLQGGAYGYTF.

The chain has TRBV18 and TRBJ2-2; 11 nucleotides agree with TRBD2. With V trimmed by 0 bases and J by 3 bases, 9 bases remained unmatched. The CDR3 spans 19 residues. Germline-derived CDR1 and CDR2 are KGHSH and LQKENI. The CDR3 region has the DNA TGTGCCAGCTCACCACCGTCTCTAGCGGGAGGACTCCACACCGGGGAGCTGTTTTTT. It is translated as CASSPPSLAGGLHTGELFF.

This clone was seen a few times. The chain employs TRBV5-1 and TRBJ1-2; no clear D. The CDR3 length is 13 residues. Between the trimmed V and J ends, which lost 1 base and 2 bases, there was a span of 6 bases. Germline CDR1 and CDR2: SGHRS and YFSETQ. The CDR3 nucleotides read TGCGCCAGCAGCTTGAATCAGAACTATGGCTACACCTTC. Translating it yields CASSLNQNYGYTF. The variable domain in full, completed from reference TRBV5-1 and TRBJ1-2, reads KAGVTQTPRYLIKTRGQQVTLSCSPISGHRSVSWYQQTPGQGLQFLFEYFSETQRNKGNFPGRFSGRQFSNSRSEMNVSTLELGDSALYLCASSLNQNYGYTFGSGTRLTVV.

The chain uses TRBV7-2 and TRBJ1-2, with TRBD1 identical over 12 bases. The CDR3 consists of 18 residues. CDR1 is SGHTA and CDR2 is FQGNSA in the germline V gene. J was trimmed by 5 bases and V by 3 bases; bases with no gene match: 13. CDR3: CASSFPGTGGTRSYGYTF. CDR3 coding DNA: TGTGCCAGCAGCTTCCCCGGGACAGGGGGCACCCGGTCGTATGGCTACACCTTC.

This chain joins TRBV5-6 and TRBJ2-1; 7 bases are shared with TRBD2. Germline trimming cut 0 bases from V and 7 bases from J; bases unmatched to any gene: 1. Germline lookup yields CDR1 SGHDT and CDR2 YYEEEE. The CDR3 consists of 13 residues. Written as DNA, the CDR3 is TGTGCCAGCAGCTTGGTGCGGGGGAATGAGCAGTTCTTC. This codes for CASSLVRGNEQFF. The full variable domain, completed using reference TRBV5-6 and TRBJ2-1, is DAGVTQSPTHLIKTRGQQVTLRCSPKSGHDTVSWYQQALGQGPQFIFQYYEEEERQRGNFPDRFSGHQFPNYSSELNVNALLLGDSALYLCASSLVRGNEQFFGPGTRLTVL.

CDR3 bases: TGTGCCAGCAGCAGTCAGGGGGCCCCGCGGGATACGCAGTATTTT. The encoded protein is CASSSQGAPRDTQYF. The chain carries TRBV11-2 and TRBJ2-3, with 8 bases lining up with TRBD1. This CDR3 comprises 15 residues. The junction had 10 bases not matched to a gene; V was cut back by 5 bases and J by 6 bases. Germline V lookup: CDR1 SGHAT, CDR2 FQNNGV.

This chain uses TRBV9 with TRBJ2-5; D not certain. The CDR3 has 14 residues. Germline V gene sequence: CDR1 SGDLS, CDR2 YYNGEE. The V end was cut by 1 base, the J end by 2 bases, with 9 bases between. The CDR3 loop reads CASSVWPGQETQYF. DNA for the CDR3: TGTGCCAGCAGCGTATGGCCGGGTCAAGAGACCCAGTACTTC.

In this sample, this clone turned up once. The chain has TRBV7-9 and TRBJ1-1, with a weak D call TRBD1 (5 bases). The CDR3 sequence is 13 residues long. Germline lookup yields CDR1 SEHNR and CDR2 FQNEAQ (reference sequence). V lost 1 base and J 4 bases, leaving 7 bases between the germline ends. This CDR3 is CASSLGTTTEAFF. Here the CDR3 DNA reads TGTGCCAGCAGCTTAGGGACAACCACTGAAGCTTTCTTT.

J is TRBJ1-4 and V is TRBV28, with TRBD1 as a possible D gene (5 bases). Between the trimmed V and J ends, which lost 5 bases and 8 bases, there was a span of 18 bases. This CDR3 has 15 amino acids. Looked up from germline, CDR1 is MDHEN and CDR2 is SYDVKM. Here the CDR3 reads CASSAPGGWEEKLFF. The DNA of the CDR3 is TGTGCCAGCAGTGCTCCTGGGGGGTGGGAAGAAAAACTGTTTTTT.

Here the CDR3 DNA reads TGTGCCACCAGCAGAGGAGGGGCTAGCGGAGATCACAATGAGCAGTTCTTC. Its protein product is CATSRGGASGDHNEQFF. The genes are TRBV15 and TRBJ2-1, with TRBD2 matching 7 bases. The J segment lost 5 bases and the V segment lost 1 base, leaving 11 bases of the junction unmatched. From germline, CDR1 is LNHNV and CDR2 YYDKDF (reference sequence). CDR3 length: 17 amino acids. Together with reference TRBV15 and TRBJ2-1, the CDR3 gives the full variable domain: DAMVIQNPRYQVTQFGKPVTLSCSQTLNHNVMYWYQQKSSQAPKLLFHYYDKDFNNEADTPDNFQSRRPNTSFCFLDIRSPGLGDTAMYLCATSRGGASGDHNEQFFGPGTRLTVL.

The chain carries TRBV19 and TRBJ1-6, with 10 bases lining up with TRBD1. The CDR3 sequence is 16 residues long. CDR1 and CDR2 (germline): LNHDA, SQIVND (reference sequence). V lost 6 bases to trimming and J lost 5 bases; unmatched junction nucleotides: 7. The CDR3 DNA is TGTGCCAGTAGCCCTTCCGGACAGGGGGATAATTCACCCCTCCACTTT. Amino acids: CASSPSGQGDNSPLHF.

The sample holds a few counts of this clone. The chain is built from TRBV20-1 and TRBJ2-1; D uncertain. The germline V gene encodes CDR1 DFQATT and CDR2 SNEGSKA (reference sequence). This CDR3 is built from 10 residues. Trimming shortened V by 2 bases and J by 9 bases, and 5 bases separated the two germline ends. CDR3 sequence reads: CSARKSEQFF. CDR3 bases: TGCAGTGCTAGAAAGAGTGAGCAGTTCTTC.

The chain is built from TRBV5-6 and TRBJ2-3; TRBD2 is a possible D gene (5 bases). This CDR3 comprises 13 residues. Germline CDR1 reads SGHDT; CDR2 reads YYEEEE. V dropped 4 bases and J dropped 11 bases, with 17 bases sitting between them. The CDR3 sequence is CASSPGSYRGQYF. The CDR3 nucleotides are TGTGCCAGCAGCCCTGGGAGCTACCGGGGGCAGTATTTT.

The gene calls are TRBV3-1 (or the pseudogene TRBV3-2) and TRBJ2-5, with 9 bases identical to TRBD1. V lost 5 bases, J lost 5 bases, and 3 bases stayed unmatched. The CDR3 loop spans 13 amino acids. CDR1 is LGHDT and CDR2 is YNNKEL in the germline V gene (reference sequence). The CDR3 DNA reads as TGTGCCAGCAGCGACAGGGGGACGGAGACCCAGTACTTC. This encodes CASSDRGTETQYF.

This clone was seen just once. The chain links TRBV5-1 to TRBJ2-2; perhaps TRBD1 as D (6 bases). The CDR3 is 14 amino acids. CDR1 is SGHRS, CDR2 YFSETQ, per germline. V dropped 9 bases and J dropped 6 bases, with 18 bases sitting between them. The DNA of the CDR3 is TGCGCCACCCAGGGGAATTTAAGGTCCGGGGAGCTGTTTTTT. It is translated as CATQGNLRSGELFF.

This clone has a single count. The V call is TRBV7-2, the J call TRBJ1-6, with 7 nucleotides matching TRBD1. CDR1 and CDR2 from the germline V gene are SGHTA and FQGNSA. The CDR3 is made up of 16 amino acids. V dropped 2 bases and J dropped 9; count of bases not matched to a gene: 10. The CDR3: CASSLYRDRLTSPLHF. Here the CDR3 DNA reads TGTGCCAGCAGCTTATACCGGGACAGACTGACTTCACCCCTCCACTTT.

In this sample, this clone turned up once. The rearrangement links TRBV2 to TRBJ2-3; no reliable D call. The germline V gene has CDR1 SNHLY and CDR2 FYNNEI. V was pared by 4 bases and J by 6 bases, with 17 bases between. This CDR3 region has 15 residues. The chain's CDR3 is CASSGDTGFGDTQYF. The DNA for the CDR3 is TGTGCCAGCAGTGGAGACACCGGTTTTGGGGATACGCAGTATTTT.